The clone carrying this TCR beta chain was observed a few times. The antigen is undetermined. This specimen comes from a study of T cell repertoires in cytomegalovirus infection. Study as a whole: CMV infection and matching HLA type were both indicated by public TCR beta signatures.

One entry per CDR3 protein, called by TCRdb with MiXCR from the reads. The sample contains 250,000 or so distinct CDR3 sequences, more than 15% of which appear only once. Study-wide points: CMV-specific HLA-C-restricted TCR beta clonotypes dominated the ex vivo response. Summed public TCR beta family frequency identified CMV carriers bearing the relevant HLA.

Germline V CDR1 and CDR2: SQVTM, ANQGSEA. The germline V and J ends were trimmed by 5 bases and 4 bases, with 11 bases remaining between them. This CDR3 spans 12 amino acids. The chain carries TRBV29-1 and TRBJ2-5, with D uncertain. This clonotype was sampled from a human donor in good health (CMV status not recorded). Some clones in this sample may be carry-over from other donors' samples. The sample taken for sequencing was CD8+ T cells from PBMCs. In DNA, the CDR3 is TGCAGCGTTCTGGCCCAAGGAGAGACCCAGTACTTC. Amino acids: CSVLAQGETQYF.